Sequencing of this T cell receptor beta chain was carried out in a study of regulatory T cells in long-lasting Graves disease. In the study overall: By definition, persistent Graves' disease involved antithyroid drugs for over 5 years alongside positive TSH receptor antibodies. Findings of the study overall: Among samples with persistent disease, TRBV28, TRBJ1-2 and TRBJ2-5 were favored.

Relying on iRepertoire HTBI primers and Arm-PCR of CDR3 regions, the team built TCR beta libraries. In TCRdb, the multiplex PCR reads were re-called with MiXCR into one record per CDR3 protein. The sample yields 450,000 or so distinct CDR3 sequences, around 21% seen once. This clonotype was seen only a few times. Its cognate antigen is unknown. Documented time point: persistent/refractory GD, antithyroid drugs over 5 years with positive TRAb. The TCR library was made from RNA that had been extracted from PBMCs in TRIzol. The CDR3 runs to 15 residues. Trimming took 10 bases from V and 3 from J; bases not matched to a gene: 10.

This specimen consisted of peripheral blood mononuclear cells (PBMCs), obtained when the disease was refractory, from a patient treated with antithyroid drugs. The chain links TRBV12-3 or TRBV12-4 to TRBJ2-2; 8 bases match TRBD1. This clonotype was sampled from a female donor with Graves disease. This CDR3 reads CAIHAGGSHTGELFF. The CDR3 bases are TGTGCCATCCACGCAGGGGGCAGCCACACCGGGGAGCTGTTTTTT.